The source of this T cell receptor (beta chain) is a study of T cells after yellow fever vaccination. Using its own MiXCR run on the 5' RACE reads, TCRdb lists one record per CDR3 protein. The data contain approximately 9,300 distinct CDR3 sequences, 4% to 6% of them singletons. The CDR3 is 15 amino acids. The germline V gene encodes CDR1 MGHDK and CDR2 SYGVNS. Deletions cut 3 bases from V and 5 bases from J, with 16 bases between. The study, taken as a whole, reports: Most clones from primary vaccination resurfaced after the booster (around 97% CD4, approximately 88% CD8). Clonotypes shared by both compartments, CD4 and CD8, made up a small share.

This clonotype appeared many times. J is TRBJ1-1 and V is TRBV25-1; tentatively, D is TRBD1 (5 bases). This specimen was PBMCs, either bulk or a sorted T-cell subset (CD4+, CD8+, memory, or dextramer-sorted; not recorded which), taken approximately 15 days after the first yellow fever vaccination. The source of this sequence is a man between 18 and 35 years old who received the YFV17D yellow fever vaccine. The CDR3 sequence is CASSDGAGGLTEAFF. In DNA, the CDR3 is TGTGCCAGCAGTGATGGGGCCGGGGGGTTGACTGAAGCTTTCTTT.